Shown below are 26 T cell receptor beta chains from a single sample sequenced in a study of cytomegalovirus exposure and HLA in healthy donors. PCR involved 60 Vbeta and 13 Jbeta primers. Here immunoSEQ multiplex PCR was the method, and the copy in TCRdb shows in-frame clones only, minus some. This sample has about 150,000 clones, with around 70% found just once. The sequenced sample was PBMCs. The receptors originated from a man aged 30-40 years in good health and CMV-seronegative.

Only one count was recorded for this clone. The chain carries TRBV11-2 and TRBJ1-1; no reliable D call. The CDR3 is 12 residues long. CDR1 is SGHAT and CDR2 is FQNNGV in the germline V gene. V dropped 1 base and J dropped 7 bases, with 7 bases sitting between them. CDR3 nucleotides: TGTGCCAGCAGCTTAGTACTTGGTGAAGCTTTCTTT. Translated: CASSLVLGEAFF. The full variable domain, in which reference TRBV11-2 and TRBJ1-1 provide the parts outside the CDR3, is EAGVAQSPRYKIIEKRQSVAFWCNPISGHATLYWYQQILGQGPKLLIQFQNNGVVDDSQLPKDRFSAERLKGVDSTLKIQPAKLEDSAVYLCASSLVLGEAFFGQGTRLTVV.

In this sample, this clone turned up a few times. This chain uses TRBV6-5 with TRBJ1-2, with 8 bases that match TRBD1. Germline loops: CDR1 MNHEY, CDR2 SVGAGI. The CDR3 is made up of 13 amino acids. V shed 6 bases and J 7 bases; nucleotides not matched to a gene: 7. The DNA for the CDR3 is TGTGCCAGCAGGTCCTCAGGGGGCGCTGGCTACACCTTC. Its protein is CASRSSGGAGYTF.

The CDR3 region has the DNA TGCGCCAGCAGAGAAACGGGGGCGGGACAGGGGGCCTGCAATCAGCCCCAGCATTTT. Its protein is CASRETGAGQGACNQPQHF. The chain is built from TRBV10-1 and TRBJ1-5, with 12 bases lining up with TRBD1. This CDR3 is 19 amino acids long. Per the germline V gene, CDR1 is WNHNN and CDR2 is SYGVQD (reference sequence). V gave up 6 bases and J gave up 2 bases; unmatched junction bases: 14.

The chain uses TRBV7-2 and TRBJ2-7; D gene uncertain. CDR3 length: 14 amino acids. V shed 0 bases and J shed 2 bases, with 8 bases lying between them. The germline V gene has CDR1 SGHTA and CDR2 FQGNSA. The CDR3 sequence: CASSLAFPTYEQYF. DNA of the CDR3: TGTGCCAGCAGCTTAGCGTTCCCTACCTACGAGCAGTACTTC.

The chain uses TRBV28 and TRBJ2-7, with TRBD1 as a possible D gene (6 bases). This CDR3 comprises 13 residues. In germline, CDR1 is MDHEN, CDR2 SYDVKM. The V end lost 0 bases, the J end lost 9 bases, and 12 bases lay between the germline ends. The CDR3 loop reads CASSLWGRGGQYF. In DNA, the CDR3 is TGTGCCAGCAGTTTATGGGGCAGGGGCGGGCAGTACTTC.

This clone has only a few counts. This chain uses TRBV4-1 with TRBJ2-2; tentatively, D is TRBD1 (5 bases). Trimming took 3 bases from V and 6 from J, leaving 17 bases between them. The germline CDR1 and CDR2 sequences are MGHRA and YSYEKL. This CDR3 region has 16 residues. The CDR3 loop reads CASSHPFRVGPGELFF. CDR3 nucleotides: TGCGCCAGCAGCCATCCCTTCAGGGTAGGTCCCGGGGAGCTGTTTTTT.

The genes are TRBV7-9 and TRBJ1-2, with 10 bases lining up with TRBD1. V dropped 5 bases and J dropped 8; count of bases not matched to a gene: 8. The CDR3 runs 14 residues. Germline CDR1 and CDR2: SEHNR and FQNEAQ (reference sequence). The CDR3 loop is CASSDNWTGGGYTF. CDR3 DNA sequence: TGTGCCAGCAGCGACAATTGGACAGGGGGAGGCTACACCTTC.

The chain uses TRBV19 and TRBJ2-3; maybe TRBD1 (6 bases). The ends were cut back, 10 bases at V and 2 bases at J, with 13 bases in the middle. Germline V CDR1 and CDR2: LNHDA, SQIVND (reference sequence). The CDR3 is 13 amino acids. The CDR3 DNA reads TGTGCCACTAGGACAGAGAACACAGATACGCAGTATTTT. Amino acid sequence: CATRTENTDTQYF.

In nucleotides, the CDR3 is TGTGCCAGCACTGACACAGGGTCAGAGACCCAGTACTTC. Translated: CASTDTGSETQYF. The chain carries TRBV6-6 and TRBJ2-5, with a possible D match to TRBD1 (6 bases). CDR1 MNHNY and CDR2 SVGAGI come from the germline V gene (reference sequence). The CDR3 has 13 amino acids. With 7 bases removed from V and 4 bases from J, the gap between germline ends came to 13 bases.

In this sample, this clone turned up a few times. The genes are TRBV5-4 and TRBJ1-3; D is ambiguous. The germline gives CDR1 SGHNT, CDR2 YYREEE (reference sequence). Between the trimmed V and J ends, which lost 0 bases and 0 bases, there was a span of 10 bases. This CDR3 contains 16 residues. Here the CDR3 DNA reads TGTGCCAGCAGCTTGGCCGGCGGAGACTCTGGAAACACCATATATTTT. Its translation: CASSLAGGDSGNTIYF.

This chain connects TRBV7-9 to TRBJ1-4, with unresolved D. Germline V gene lookup returns CDR1 SEHNR and CDR2 FQNEAQ (reference sequence). Trimming pared 6 bases from V and 4 bases from J, leaving 12 bases between. The CDR3 length is 14 residues. The CDR3 here is CASSGLRVNEKLFF. CDR3 nucleotides: TGTGCCAGCAGTGGACTGAGGGTTAATGAAAAACTGTTTTTT.

The genes are TRBV7-2 and TRBJ2-1; 9 positions match TRBD2. This CDR3 contains 13 residues. V trimming: 1 base; J trimming: 13 bases; junction bases outside the gene matches: 5. Germline V gene lookup returns CDR1 SGHTA and CDR2 FQGNSA. The CDR3 DNA reads as TGTGCCAGCAGCTTAGAGAGCGGGGGGACCCAGTTCTTC. Translation: CASSLESGGTQFF.

The CDR3 sequence is CASSQGGDSQETQYF. Here the CDR3 DNA reads TGTGCCAGCAGCCAAGGGGGGGACAGCCAAGAGACCCAGTACTTC. The chain couples TRBV4-2 to TRBJ2-5; D might be TRBD1 (7 bases). V was trimmed by 1 base and J by 1 base, leaving 10 bases between them. The CDR3 runs 15 residues. The germline gives CDR1 LGHNA, CDR2 YNFKEQ.

The chain joins TRBV29-1 to TRBJ1-2; weak D call: TRBD1 (5 bases). Trimming took 6 bases from V and 4 from J, leaving 9 bases between them. CDR3 length: 11 amino acids. Germline V gene sequence: CDR1 SQVTM, CDR2 ANQGSEA. The CDR3 DNA follows: TGCAGCGTCATTGACAGCTATGGCTACACCTTC. This codes for CSVIDSYGYTF. Variable domain in full (rest from reference TRBV29-1 and TRBJ1-2): SAVISQKPSRDICQRGTSLTIQCQVDSQVTMMFWYRQQPGQSLTLIATANQGSEATYESGFVIDKFPISRPNLTFSTLTVSNMSPEDSSIYLCSVIDSYGYTFGSGTRLTVV.

V usage is TRBV19 and J usage is TRBJ1-2; D unclear. CDR3 size: 18 residues. Germline values: CDR1 LNHDA, CDR2 SQIVND (reference sequence). V was pared by 4 bases and J by 4 bases, with 25 bases between. The CDR3 here is CASSTITPETQIIYGYTF. CDR3 bases: TGTGCCAGTAGTACGATTACGCCGGAGACGCAGATCATCTATGGCTACACCTTC. The full variable domain, in which reference TRBV19 and TRBJ1-2 provide the parts outside the CDR3, is DGGITQSPKYLFRKEGQNVTLSCEQNLNHDAMYWYRQDPGQGLRLIYYSQIVNDFQKGDIAEGYSVSREKKESFPLTVTSAQKNPTAFYLCASSTITPETQIIYGYTFGSGTRLTVV.

In DNA, the CDR3 is TGTGCCAGCTCACTTAGGCGGACAGGGGGTTCCACAGATACGCAGTATTTT. Protein sequence: CASSLRRTGGSTDTQYF. This chain joins TRBV18 and TRBJ2-3; TRBD1 agrees at 10 bases. V dropped 4 bases and J dropped 2; count of bases not matched to a gene: 9. Germline assignment: CDR1 KGHSH and CDR2 LQKENI. CDR3 length: 17 amino acids. Together with reference TRBV18 and TRBJ2-3, the CDR3 gives the full variable domain: NAGVMQNPRHLVRRRGQEARLRCSPMKGHSHVYWYRQLPEEGLKFMVYLQKENIIDESGMPKERFSAEFPKEGPSILRIQQVVRGDSAAYFCASSLRRTGGSTDTQYFGPGTRLTVL.

The chain combines TRBV27 with TRBJ2-7; 10 nucleotides line up with TRBD1. J gave up 4 bases and V 6 bases, and 6 bases lay outside the gene matches. The CDR3 has 14 residues. CDR1 is MNHEY, CDR2 SMNVEV, per germline (reference sequence). The CDR3: CASRMTGGGYEQYF. The CDR3 nucleotides are TGTGCCAGCAGAATGACAGGGGGCGGTTACGAGCAGTACTTC.

This clone was detected once. The chain employs TRBV5-6 and TRBJ1-2; D is ambiguous. In germline, CDR1 is SGHDT, CDR2 YYEEEE. This CDR3 is built from 12 residues. Deletions cut 3 bases from V and 7 bases from J, with 10 bases between. The CDR3 protein is CASSWGGGGYTF. Written as DNA, the CDR3 is TGTGCCAGCAGCTGGGGAGGTGGTGGCTACACCTTC. Looking up the rest from reference TRBV5-6 and TRBJ1-2 gives the full variable domain: DAGVTQSPTHLIKTRGQQVTLRCSPKSGHDTVSWYQQALGQGPQFIFQYYEEEERQRGNFPDRFSGHQFPNYSSELNVNALLLGDSALYLCASSWGGGGYTFGSGTRLTVV.

Concerning this clone: One junction end does not reproduce the germline sequence, and a read error may be involved. The rearrangement uses TRBV25-1 and TRBJ1-6; D gene ambiguous. CDR1 is MGHDK, CDR2 SYGVNS, per germline. The CDR3 has 14 amino acids. CDR3 bases: TGTGCCAGCAGTCAGACAATTAATAATTCACCCCTCAACTTT. As protein: CASSQTINNSPLNF.

Regarding this clone: Other nucleotide sequences from this sample produce the same CDR3. This sequence joins TRBV28 and TRBJ1-1, with 9 bases that match TRBD1. Germline V gives CDR1 MDHEN, CDR2 SYDVKM. V trimming: 6 bases; J trimming: 1 base; junction bases outside the gene matches: 3. The CDR3 runs 14 residues. The CDR3 loop reads CASRPGQGNTEAFF. The CDR3 DNA follows: TGTGCCAGCAGGCCGGGACAGGGGAACACTGAAGCTTTCTTT.

The rearrangement uses TRBV13 and TRBJ1-5; D is uncertain. Trimming cost V 0 bases and J 8 bases, with 11 bases left between them. This CDR3 spans 14 amino acids. From germline, CDR1 is PRHDT and CDR2 FYEKMQ (reference sequence). For the CDR3, the DNA is TGTGCCAGCAGCTTAGGCACAGTGCCCAAGCCCCAGCATTTT. Amino acid sequence: CASSLGTVPKPQHF.

In this sample, this clone turned up once. In DNA form, the CDR3 reads TGTGCCAGCAGCTCGGGACAGGGGGGCCACGGCTACACCTTC. This translates into CASSSGQGGHGYTF. The rearrangement joins TRBV5-6 to TRBJ1-2, with 11 bases identical to TRBD1. CDR3 length: 14 residues. Germline lookup yields CDR1 SGHDT and CDR2 YYEEEE. Trimming removed 3 bases from V and 8 bases from J; junction bases left unmatched: 6.

The genes are TRBV9 and TRBJ2-3; maybe TRBD1 (6 bases). The length of the CDR3 is 17 residues. Per germline, CDR1 SGDLS and CDR2 YYNGEE. Trimming removed 4 bases at V and 1 base at J, with 19 bases between. The CDR3 DNA follows: TGTGCCAGCAGCTCCCGAGGGGCAGGGGTAGGCACAGATACGCAGTATTTT. Protein: CASSSRGAGVGTDTQYF.

V gene TRBV15 combines with J gene TRBJ2-3; 7 bases agree with TRBD1. This CDR3 contains 17 residues. J lost 4 bases, V lost 0 bases, and 10 bases had no gene match. CDR1 LNHNV and CDR2 YYDKDF come from the germline V gene (reference sequence). The CDR3 coding sequence is TGTGCCACCAGCAGAGATCCAGGCAGGGGGAGCGCAGATACGCAGTATTTT. It specifies CATSRDPGRGSADTQYF.

The V call is TRBV27, the J call TRBJ1-5, with a tentative D call TRBD1 (6 bases). The germline V gene has CDR1 MNHEY and CDR2 SMNVEV (reference sequence). This CDR3 spans 13 amino acids. Between the trimmed V and J ends, which lost 6 bases and 8 bases, there was a span of 14 bases. The CDR3 loop reads CASRAGALEPQHF. The CDR3 region has the DNA TGTGCCAGCAGGGCGGGGGCGCTTGAGCCCCAGCATTTT.

V usage is TRBV19 and J usage is TRBJ2-7; a weak D match, TRBD1 (6 bases). From germline, CDR1 is LNHDA and CDR2 SQIVND (reference sequence). The CDR3 has 13 amino acids. V dropped 8 bases and J dropped 0 bases, with 11 bases sitting between them. CDR3 loop: CASDGQSSYEQYF. CDR3 coding DNA: TGTGCCAGTGATGGACAGAGCTCCTACGAGCAGTACTTC.